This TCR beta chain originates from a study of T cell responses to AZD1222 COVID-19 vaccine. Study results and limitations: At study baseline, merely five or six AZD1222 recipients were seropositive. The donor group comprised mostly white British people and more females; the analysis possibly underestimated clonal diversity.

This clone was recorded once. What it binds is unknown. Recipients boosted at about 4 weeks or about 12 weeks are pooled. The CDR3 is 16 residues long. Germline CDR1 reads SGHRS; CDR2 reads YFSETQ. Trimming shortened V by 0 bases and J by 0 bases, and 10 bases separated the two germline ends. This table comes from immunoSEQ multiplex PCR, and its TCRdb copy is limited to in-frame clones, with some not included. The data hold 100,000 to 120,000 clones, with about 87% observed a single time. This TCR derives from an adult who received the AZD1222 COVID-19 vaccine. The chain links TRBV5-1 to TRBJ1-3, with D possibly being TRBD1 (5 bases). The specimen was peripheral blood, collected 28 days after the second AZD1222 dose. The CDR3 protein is CASSLGQQASGNTIYF. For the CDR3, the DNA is TGCGCCAGCAGCTTGGGACAGCAAGCCTCTGGAAACACCATATATTTT.